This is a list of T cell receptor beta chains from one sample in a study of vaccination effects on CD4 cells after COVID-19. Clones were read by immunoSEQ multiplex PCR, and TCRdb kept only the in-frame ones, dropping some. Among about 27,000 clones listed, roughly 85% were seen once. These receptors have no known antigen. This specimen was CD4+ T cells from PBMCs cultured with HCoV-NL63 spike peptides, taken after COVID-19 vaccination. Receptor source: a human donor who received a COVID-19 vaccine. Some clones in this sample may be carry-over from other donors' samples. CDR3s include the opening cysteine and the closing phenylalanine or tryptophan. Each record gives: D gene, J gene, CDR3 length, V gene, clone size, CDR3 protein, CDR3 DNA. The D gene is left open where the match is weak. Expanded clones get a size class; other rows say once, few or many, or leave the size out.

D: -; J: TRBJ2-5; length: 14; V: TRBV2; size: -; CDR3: CASRANSRLETQYF; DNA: TGTGCCAGCAGAGCTAACTCCCGGCTGGAGACCCAGTACTTC
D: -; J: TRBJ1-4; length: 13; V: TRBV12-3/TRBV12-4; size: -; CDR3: CASKITLGEKLFF; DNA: TGTGCCAGCAAGATCACCCTAGGGGAAAAACTGTTTTTT
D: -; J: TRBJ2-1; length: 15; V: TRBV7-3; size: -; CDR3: CASSLDIQHVGEQFF; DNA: TGTGCCAGCAGCTTAGATATCCAGCACGTCGGTGAGCAGTTCTTC
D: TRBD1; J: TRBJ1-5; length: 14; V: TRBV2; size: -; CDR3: CASSDRGPGQPQHF; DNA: TGTGCCAGCAGTGACAGGGGGCCCGGTCAGCCCCAGCATTTT
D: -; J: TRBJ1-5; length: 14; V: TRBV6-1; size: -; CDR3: CASSEALGPRPQHF; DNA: TGTGCCAGCAGCGAAGCGCTGGGGCCCCGGCCCCAGCATTTT
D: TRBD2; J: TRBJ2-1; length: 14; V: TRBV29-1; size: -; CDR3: CSVVDGGGYNEQFF; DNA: TGCAGCGTCGTGGATGGGGGGGGTTACAATGAGCAGTTCTTC
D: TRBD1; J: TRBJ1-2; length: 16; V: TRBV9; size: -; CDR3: CASSAVGTGKSYGYTF; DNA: TGTGCCAGCAGCGCAGTGGGGACAGGGAAAAGCTATGGCTACACCTTC
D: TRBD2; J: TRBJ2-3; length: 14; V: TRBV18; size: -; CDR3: CASSRQRGGDTQYF; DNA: TGTGCCAGCTCACGTCAGCGGGGAGGGGATACGCAGTATTTT
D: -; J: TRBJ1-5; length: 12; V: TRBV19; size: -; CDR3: CASSDRYQPQHF; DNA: TGTGCCAGTAGTGACAGGTATCAGCCCCAGCATTTT
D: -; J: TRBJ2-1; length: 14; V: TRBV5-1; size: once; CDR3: CASIQGPPGNEQFF; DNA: TGCGCCAGCATACAGGGCCCCCCCGGCAATGAGCAGTTCTTC
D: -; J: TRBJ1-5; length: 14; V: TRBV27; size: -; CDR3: CASRPMGALMSQHF; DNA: TGTGCCAGCAGACCCATGGGGGCCCTTATGTCCCAGCATTTT
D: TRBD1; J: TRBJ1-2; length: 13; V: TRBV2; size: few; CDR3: CASSSTGDYGYTF; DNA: TGTGCCAGCAGTTCGACAGGGGACTATGGCTACACCTTC
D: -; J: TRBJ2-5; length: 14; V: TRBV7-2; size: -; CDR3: CASSPTPGSETQYF; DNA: TGTGCCAGCAGTCCCACCCCAGGGTCGGAGACCCAGTACTTC
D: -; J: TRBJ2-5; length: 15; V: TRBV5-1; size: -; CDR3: CASSLEGPSSETQYF; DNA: TGCGCCAGCAGCTTGGAAGGACCCAGCAGCGAGACCCAGTACTTC
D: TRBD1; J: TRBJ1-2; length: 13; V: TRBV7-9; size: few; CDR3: CASSEGQPYGYTF; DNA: TGTGCCAGCAGCGAGGGACAGCCGTATGGCTACACCTTC
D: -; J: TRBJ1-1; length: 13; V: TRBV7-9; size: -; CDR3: CASSLGQNTEAFF; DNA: TGTGCCAGCAGCCTTGGACAGAACACTGAAGCTTTCTTT
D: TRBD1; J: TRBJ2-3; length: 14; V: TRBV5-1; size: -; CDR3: CASRATGSTDTQYF; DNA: TGCGCCAGCAGGGCGACAGGGAGCACAGATACGCAGTATTTT